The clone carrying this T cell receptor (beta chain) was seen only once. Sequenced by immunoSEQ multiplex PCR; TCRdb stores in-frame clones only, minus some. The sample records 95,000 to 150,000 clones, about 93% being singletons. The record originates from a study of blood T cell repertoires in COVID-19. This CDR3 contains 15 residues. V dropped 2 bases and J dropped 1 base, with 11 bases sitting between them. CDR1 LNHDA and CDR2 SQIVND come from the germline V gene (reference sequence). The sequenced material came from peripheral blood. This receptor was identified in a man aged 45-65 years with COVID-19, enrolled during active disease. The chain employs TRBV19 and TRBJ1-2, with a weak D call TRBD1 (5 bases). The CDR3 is CASSIQGGFNYGYTF. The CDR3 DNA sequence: TGTGCCAGTAGTATACAGGGCGGATTTAACTATGGCTACACCTTC. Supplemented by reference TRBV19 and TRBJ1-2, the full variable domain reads DGGITQSPKYLFRKEGQNVTLSCEQNLNHDAMYWYRQDPGQGLRLIYYSQIVNDFQKGDIAEGYSVSREKKESFPLTVTSAQKNPTAFYLCASSIQGGFNYGYTFGSGTRLTVV.